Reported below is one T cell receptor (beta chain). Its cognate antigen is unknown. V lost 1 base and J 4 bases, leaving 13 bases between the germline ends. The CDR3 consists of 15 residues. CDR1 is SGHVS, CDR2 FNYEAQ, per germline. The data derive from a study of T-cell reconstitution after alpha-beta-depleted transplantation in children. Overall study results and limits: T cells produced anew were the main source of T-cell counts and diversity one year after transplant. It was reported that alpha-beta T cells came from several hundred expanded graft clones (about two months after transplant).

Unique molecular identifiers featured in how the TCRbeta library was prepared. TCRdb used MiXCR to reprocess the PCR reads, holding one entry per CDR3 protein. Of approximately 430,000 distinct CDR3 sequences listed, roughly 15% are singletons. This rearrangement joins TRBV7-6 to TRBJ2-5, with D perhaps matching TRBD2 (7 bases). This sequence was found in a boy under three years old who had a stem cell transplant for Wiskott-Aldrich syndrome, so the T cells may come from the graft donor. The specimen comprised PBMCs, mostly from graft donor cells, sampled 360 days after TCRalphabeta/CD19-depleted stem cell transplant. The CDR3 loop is CASSLVGGAGETQYF. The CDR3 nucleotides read TGTGCCAGCAGCTTAGTGGGGGGGGCAGGAGAGACCCAGTACTTC.